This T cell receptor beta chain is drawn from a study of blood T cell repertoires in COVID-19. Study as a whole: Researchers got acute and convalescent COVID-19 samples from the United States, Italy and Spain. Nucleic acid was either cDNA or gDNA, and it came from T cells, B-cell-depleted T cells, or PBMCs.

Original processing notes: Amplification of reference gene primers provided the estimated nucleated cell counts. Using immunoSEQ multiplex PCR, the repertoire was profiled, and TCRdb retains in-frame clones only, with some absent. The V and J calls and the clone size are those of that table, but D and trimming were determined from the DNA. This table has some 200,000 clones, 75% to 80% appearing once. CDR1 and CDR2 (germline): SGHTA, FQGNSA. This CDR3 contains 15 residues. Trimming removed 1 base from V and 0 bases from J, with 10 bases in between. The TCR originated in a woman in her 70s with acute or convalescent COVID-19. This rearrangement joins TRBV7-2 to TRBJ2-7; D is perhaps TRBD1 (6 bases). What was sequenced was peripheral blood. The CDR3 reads CASSLGGTISYEQYF. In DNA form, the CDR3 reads TGTGCCAGCAGCTTAGGGGGGACAATCTCCTACGAGCAGTACTTC.